The 22 T cell receptor beta chains presented below share a single source sample, sequenced in a study of OX40 agonist ivuxolimab in advanced cancers. Generated by immunoSEQ multiplex PCR, the TCRdb table keeps only in-frame clones and is missing some. The repertoire holds 70,000 to 80,000 clones, with just over 85% as singletons. The material was CD4+ or CD8+ T cells sorted from blood, obtained in a trial of the OX40 agonist ivuxolimab. The receptors come from an adult with an advanced solid tumor such as melanoma, head and neck, liver or kidney cancer.

This clone was found once. The V and J genes are TRBV9 and TRBJ2-1; 8 positions agree with TRBD1. The junction had 4 bases not matched to a gene; V was cut back by 3 bases and J by 2 bases. Germline-derived CDR1 and CDR2 are SGDLS and YYNGEE. CDR3 length: 15 residues. The CDR3 region has the DNA TGTGCCAGCAGCGCGCAGGGGGCGCCCTACAATGAGCAGTTCTTC. Its protein is CASSAQGAPYNEQFF.

The chain is built from TRBV19 and TRBJ2-7; D is unresolved. V was clipped by 3 bases and J by 5 bases, with 20 bases between them. The CDR3 consists of 16 residues. Per the germline V gene, CDR1 is LNHDA and CDR2 is SQIVND (reference sequence). Here the CDR3 reads CASSIGGRFRRDEQYF. The CDR3 DNA reads as TGTGCCAGTAGTATTGGCGGCAGGTTCCGACGGGACGAGCAGTACTTC.

The chain uses TRBV6-6 and TRBJ2-2, with D perhaps matching TRBD2 (6 bases). The CDR3 spans 14 residues. V lost 2 bases and J lost 7, with 11 bases in between. Germline assignment: CDR1 MNHNY and CDR2 SVGAGI (reference sequence). CDR3 in amino acids: CASSYPRGSGELFF. The DNA for the CDR3 is TGTGCCAGCAGTTACCCCCGGGGGAGCGGGGAGCTGTTTTTT.

V usage is TRBV7-3 and J usage is TRBJ2-3, with D perhaps matching TRBD1 (5 bases). V dropped 2 bases and J dropped 7 bases, with 7 bases sitting between them. CDR3 length equals 12 residues. Germline loops: CDR1 SGHTA, CDR2 FQGTGA. In DNA, the CDR3 is TGTGCCAGCAGCTTAGACAGAAATACGCAGTATTTT. Translation gives CASSLDRNTQYF. The full variable domain, with the rest looked up from reference TRBV7-3 and TRBJ2-3, is GAGVSQTPSNKVTEKGKYVELRCDPISGHTALYWYRQSLGQGPEFLIYFQGTGAADDSGLPNDRFFAVRPEGSVSTLKIQRTERGDSAVYLCASSLDRNTQYFGPGTRLTVL.

V and J are TRBV18 and TRBJ1-1, with unresolved D. This CDR3 has 14 residues. Germline V gene sequence: CDR1 KGHSH, CDR2 LQKENI. Trimming pared 3 bases from V and 5 bases from J, leaving 13 bases between. The CDR3 coding sequence is TGTGCCAGCTCACCTGACACTGTATGGACTGAAGCTTTCTTT. Protein product: CASSPDTVWTEAFF. The full variable domain, rest sourced from reference TRBV18 and TRBJ1-1, is NAGVMQNPRHLVRRRGQEARLRCSPMKGHSHVYWYRQLPEEGLKFMVYLQKENIIDESGMPKERFSAEFPKEGPSILRIQQVVRGDSAAYFCASSPDTVWTEAFFGQGTRLTVV.

The chain links TRBV7-9 to TRBJ2-7; 10 positions agree with TRBD1. V trimming: 5 bases; J trimming: 4 bases; junction bases outside the gene matches: 5. Germline V gene lookup returns CDR1 SEHNR and CDR2 FQNEAQ (reference sequence). The CDR3 is made up of 14 amino acids. The CDR3 protein is CASSVGQGWYEQYF. CDR3 in DNA: TGTGCCAGCAGCGTGGGACAGGGGTGGTACGAGCAGTACTTC. Together with reference TRBV7-9 and TRBJ2-7, the CDR3 gives the full variable domain: DTGVSQNPRHKITKRGQNVTFRCDPISEHNRLYWYRQTLGQGPEFLTYFQNEAQLEKSRLLSDRFSAERPKGSFSTLEIQRTEQGDSAMYLCASSVGQGWYEQYFGPGTRLTVT.

The V and J genes are TRBV5-1 and TRBJ1-1; no firm D call. The CDR3 is 14 residues long. V dropped 2 bases and J dropped 3 bases, with 11 bases sitting between them. Germline CDR1 reads SGHRS; CDR2 reads YFSETQ. CDR3 bases: TGCGCCAGCAGCTTCTCGGGGTGGGACACTGAAGCTTTCTTT. It translates to CASSFSGWDTEAFF.

The chain joins TRBV6-5 to TRBJ1-2; D is undetermined. Germline V gene sequence: CDR1 MNHEY, CDR2 SVGAGI. V was cut by 9 bases and J by 4 bases, with 9 bases left in between. CDR3 size: 11 residues. The CDR3 DNA sequence: TGTGCCAGTTACGCGGTCTATGGCTACACCTTC. Protein product: CASYAVYGYTF.

The chain joins TRBV5-1 to TRBJ2-7, with 9 bases matching TRBD1. After removal of 6 bases from V and 6 bases from J, the junction contained 13 bases not matched to a gene. CDR1 is SGHRS, CDR2 YFSETQ, per germline. The CDR3 spans 15 residues. CDR3 nucleotides: TGCGCCAGCACCCCCCTGGGACAGGGTAAAGGCGAGCAGTACTTC. Translated: CASTPLGQGKGEQYF.

This chain uses TRBV2 with TRBJ2-7, with TRBD2 identical over 12 bases. This CDR3 has 15 amino acids. Germline CDR1 reads SNHLY; CDR2 reads FYNNEI. Trimming cost V 5 bases and J 3 bases; bases outside gene matches: 5. The CDR3 DNA is TGTGCCAGCAGTTTGACTAGCGGGAGTATCTACGAGCAGTACTTC. The encoded protein is CASSLTSGSIYEQYF. The whole variable domain, remainder taken from reference TRBV2 and TRBJ2-7, is EPEVTQTPSHQVTQMGQEVILRCVPISNHLYFYWYRQILGQKVEFLVSFYNNEISEKSEIFDDQFSVERPDGSNFTLKIRSTKLEDSAMYFCASSLTSGSIYEQYFGPGTRLTVT.

This clone was picked up one time. The chain recombines TRBV7-3 with TRBJ2-1; TRBD1 matches 8 bases. Germline CDR1 is SGHTA and CDR2 is FQGTGA. The trim removed 4 bases at V and 0 bases at J, leaving 14 bases unmatched. This CDR3 has 19 amino acids. This CDR3 is CASSSYPQGARSSYNEQFF. The CDR3 region has the DNA TGTGCCAGCAGCTCTTACCCTCAGGGGGCCCGTAGCTCCTACAATGAGCAGTTCTTC.

The gene calls are TRBV28 and TRBJ1-1; no firm D call. Germline CDR1 reads MDHEN; CDR2 reads SYDVKM. There are 12 residues in the CDR3. Between the trimmed V and J ends, which lost 6 bases and 1 base, there was a span of 6 bases. The DNA for the CDR3 is TGTGCCAGCAGCATAAAGAACACTGAAGCTTTCTTT. It specifies CASSIKNTEAFF.

The J gene is TRBJ1-2, the V gene TRBV18; TRBD1 agrees at 8 bases. Germline-derived CDR1 and CDR2 are KGHSH and LQKENI. Trimming removed 6 bases from V and 8 bases from J; junction bases left unmatched: 11. This CDR3 contains 14 residues. The CDR3 sequence is CASSPDRAYLGYTF. CDR3 DNA sequence: TGTGCCAGCTCTCCGGACAGGGCCTACCTAGGCTACACCTTC.

The chain employs TRBV28 and TRBJ1-2, with D hard to call. The CDR3 sequence is 13 residues long. The germline gives CDR1 MDHEN, CDR2 SYDVKM. Trimming took 1 base from V and 2 from J, leaving 5 bases between them. The CDR3: CASSLSVNYGYTF. The CDR3 DNA sequence: TGTGCCAGCAGTTTATCGGTAAACTATGGCTACACCTTC.

This clone appeared a single time. The V and J genes are TRBV6-1 and TRBJ1-2, with 10 nucleotides matching TRBD1. Looked up from germline, CDR1 is MNHNS and CDR2 is SASEGT. The CDR3 sequence is 14 residues long. V lost 10 bases, J lost 4 bases, and 9 bases stayed unmatched. CDR3 sequence reads: CATRTTGGFYGYTF. CDR3 in DNA: TGTGCCACCCGAACGACAGGGGGCTTCTATGGCTACACCTTC.

The rearrangement links TRBV4-3 to TRBJ2-6, with D perhaps matching TRBD1 (6 bases). V was shortened by 4 bases and J by 3 bases, with 10 bases between the two germline ends. The CDR3 covers 15 residues. Germline V gives CDR1 LGHNA, CDR2 YSLEER. The CDR3 sequence: CASSPGAGGANVLTF. CDR3 DNA sequence: TGCGCCAGCAGCCCAGGGGCTGGTGGGGCCAACGTCCTGACTTTC.

The V and J genes are TRBV5-6 and TRBJ2-7; 7 nucleotides align to TRBD2. This CDR3 spans 13 amino acids. Per germline, CDR1 SGHDT and CDR2 YYEEEE. J lost 3 bases, V lost 3 bases, and 3 bases had no gene match. The CDR3 sequence is CASSSGTNYEQYF. The DNA of the CDR3 is TGTGCCAGCAGCTCCGGGACTAACTACGAGCAGTACTTC.

V is TRBV21-1 and J is TRBJ2-1; the table's TRBD1 call for D was not verified on the DNA. TRBV21-1 is a known pseudogene. The CDR3 covers 16 residues. In nucleotides, the CDR3 is TGTGCCAGCAGCACGCGCGAACAGGGACCCTACAATGAGCAGTTCTTC. Amino acid sequence: CASSTREQGPYNEQFF.

The chain links TRBV6-5 to TRBJ1-2; D not resolved. The germline CDR1 and CDR2 sequences are MNHEY and SVGAGI. V gave up 2 bases and J gave up 8 bases, with 12 bases separating them. The CDR3 has 13 amino acids. The CDR3 sequence is CASSYGSSGGYTF. DNA of the CDR3: TGTGCCAGCAGTTACGGGTCATCGGGAGGCTACACCTTC.

This chain connects TRBV7-8 to TRBJ1-4, with D perhaps matching TRBD1 (5 bases). CDR3 length equals 13 residues. Germline V gives CDR1 SGHVS, CDR2 FQNEAQ. V was shortened by 4 bases and J by 8 bases, with 11 bases between the two germline ends. CDR3 region: CASSSLRGEKLFF. Here the CDR3 DNA reads TGTGCCAGCAGCTCCCTGCGGGGGGAAAAACTGTTTTTT.

This clone has just a few counts. The chain couples TRBV7-2 to TRBJ1-1, with D maybe TRBD1 (5 bases). Germline-derived CDR1 and CDR2 are SGHTA and FQGNSA. V was clipped by 2 bases and J by 4 bases, with 14 bases between them. The CDR3 contains 15 residues. The CDR3 here is CASSLQGVGTTEAFF. CDR3 DNA sequence: TGTGCCAGCAGCTTACAGGGAGTCGGGACCACTGAAGCTTTCTTT.

The chain couples TRBV28 to TRBJ2-5; TRBD1 matches at 8 bases. CDR3 size: 13 residues. Germline assignment: CDR1 MDHEN and CDR2 SYDVKM. V was pared by 5 bases and J by 7 bases, with 6 bases of the junction left unmatched. This CDR3 reads CASSLQGAGTQYF. The CDR3 nucleotides read TGTGCCAGCAGTCTTCAGGGGGCCGGGACCCAGTACTTC.